The 32 T cell receptor beta chains presented below share a single source sample, sequenced in a study of cytomegalovirus exposure and HLA in healthy donors. The PCR contained 60 Vbeta and 13 Jbeta primers. The repertoire was sequenced with immunoSEQ multiplex PCR; TCRdb's copy has only in-frame clones and lacks some. The repertoire holds about 170,000 clones, with about 88% as singletons. Sequencing used PBMCs. These receptors were taken from a man under 40 in good health and CMV-seropositive.

The V gene is TRBV6-1, the J gene TRBJ2-5; unclear D gene. Germline lookup yields CDR1 MNHNS and CDR2 SASEGT. Trimming took off 2 bases at V and 1 base at J, with 11 bases between the two ends. This CDR3 has 15 residues. CDR3 nucleotides: TGTGCCAGCAGTGAAAGCTTAGGCGGCCAAGAGACCCAGTACTTC. Protein product: CASSESLGGQETQYF.

The chain is built from TRBV4-1 and TRBJ2-5, with 8 positions matching TRBD1. V shed 4 bases, J shed 1 base, and the junction held 5 bases outside the gene matches. The V gene's germline CDR1 is MGHRA and CDR2 YSYEKL. The CDR3 is 15 residues long. CDR3 bases: TGCGCCAGCAGCCCTGGGGACAGGATCCAAGAGACCCAGTACTTC. It codes for CASSPGDRIQETQYF.

This clone has just one count. The rearrangement uses TRBV7-3 and TRBJ1-1; D unresolved. The V end lost 2 bases, the J end lost 1 base, and 11 bases lay between the germline ends. There are 15 residues in the CDR3. Germline CDR1 SGHTA, CDR2 FQGTGA. The CDR3 is CASSLFGSGNTEAFF. CDR3 DNA: TGTGCCAGCAGCTTATTCGGGTCTGGGAACACTGAAGCTTTCTTT. Full variable domain (rest looked up from reference TRBV7-3 and TRBJ1-1): GAGVSQTPSNKVTEKGKYVELRCDPISGHTALYWYRQSLGQGPEFLIYFQGTGAADDSGLPNDRFFAVRPEGSVSTLKIQRTERGDSAVYLCASSLFGSGNTEAFFGQGTRLTVV.

In this sample, this clone turned up a few times. The V gene is TRBV5-1, the J gene TRBJ2-1, with D tentatively TRBD1 (6 bases). The CDR3 spans 11 residues. Germline V CDR1 and CDR2: SGHRS, YFSETQ. V was shortened by 5 bases and J by 9 bases, with 9 bases between the two germline ends. The CDR3 coding sequence is TGCGCCAGCAGGGGACAAACTGAGCAGTTCTTC. This codes for CASRGQTEQFF.

This clone turned up a few times. The chain carries TRBV5-1 and TRBJ2-1, with D maybe TRBD2 (6 bases). Germline assignment: CDR1 SGHRS and CDR2 YFSETQ. The V end was cut by 3 bases, the J end by 0 bases, with 10 bases between. The CDR3 has 15 residues. This CDR3 is CASSYSGLSYNEQFF. Written as DNA, the CDR3 is TGCGCCAGCAGCTATAGCGGACTCTCCTACAATGAGCAGTTCTTC.

The rearrangement uses TRBV18 and TRBJ2-7; D gene ambiguous. This CDR3 contains 13 residues. The germline CDR1 and CDR2 sequences are KGHSH and LQKENI. V lost 3 bases and J lost 1, with 7 bases in between. CDR3 sequence: CASSPSRSYEQYF. CDR3 sequence (DNA): TGTGCCAGCTCACCCTCCCGGTCCTACGAGCAGTACTTC.

The gene calls are TRBV2 and TRBJ1-4; D possibly corresponds to TRBD1 (6 bases). The CDR3 is 16 residues long. Germline CDR1 SNHLY, CDR2 FYNNEI. V dropped 6 bases and J dropped 0 bases, with 14 bases sitting between them. The CDR3 spells CASSTQGKATNEKLFF. The CDR3 DNA reads as TGTGCCAGCAGCACCCAGGGGAAGGCAACTAATGAAAAACTGTTTTTT. The whole variable domain, remainder taken from reference TRBV2 and TRBJ1-4, is EPEVTQTPSHQVTQMGQEVILRCVPISNHLYFYWYRQILGQKVEFLVSFYNNEISEKSEIFDDQFSVERPDGSNFTLKIRSTKLEDSAMYFCASSTQGKATNEKLFFGSGTQLSVL.

This chain connects TRBV11-2 to TRBJ2-5; 7 bases are a match to TRBD1. The CDR3 runs to 13 residues. Germline assignment: CDR1 SGHAT and CDR2 FQNNGV. The J segment lost 4 bases and the V segment lost 4 bases, leaving 3 bases of the junction unmatched. The DNA of the CDR3 is TGTGCCAGCAGCTCAACAGGGGTAGAGACCCAGTACTTC. Encoded protein: CASSSTGVETQYF.

This clone has only one observation. The chain is built from TRBV29-1 and TRBJ1-3; tentatively, D is TRBD1 (6 bases). The CDR3 totals 15 residues. The germline gives CDR1 SQVTM, CDR2 ANQGSEA. Trimming pared 2 bases from V and 3 bases from J, leaving 14 bases between. CDR3 DNA: TGCAGCGTTGAACTCGTAGGACAGATTGGAAACACCATATATTTT. As protein: CSVELVGQIGNTIYF. The whole variable domain, filled in from reference TRBV29-1 and TRBJ1-3, reads SAVISQKPSRDICQRGTSLTIQCQVDSQVTMMFWYRQQPGQSLTLIATANQGSEATYESGFVIDKFPISRPNLTFSTLTVSNMSPEDSSIYLCSVELVGQIGNTIYFGEGSWLTVV.

This sequence joins TRBV19 and TRBJ1-2; no reliable D call. Per the germline V gene, CDR1 is LNHDA and CDR2 is SQIVND (reference sequence). CDR3 length: 9 residues. Trimming cost V 5 bases and J 13 bases, with 8 bases left between them. This CDR3 is CASSPGLTF. CDR3 coding DNA: TGTGCCAGTAGTCCAGGTCTCACCTTC.

The chain recombines TRBV5-1 with TRBJ1-1, with 9 bases identical to TRBD1. The CDR3 covers 14 residues. V lost 4 bases and J lost 5; bases outside the gene matches: 6. Per the germline V gene, CDR1 is SGHRS and CDR2 is YFSETQ. DNA for the CDR3: TGCGCCAGCAGCCCCTGGGACAGGGCAACTGAAGCTTTCTTT. This encodes CASSPWDRATEAFF.

The chain joins TRBV6-1 to TRBJ2-1; a possible D gene is TRBD1 (6 bases). Trimming took 8 bases from V and 0 from J, leaving 14 bases between them. The CDR3 contains 15 residues. Germline CDR1 MNHNS, CDR2 SASEGT. The CDR3 loop reads CASRQVPSSYNEQFF. Here the CDR3 DNA reads TGTGCCAGCCGACAGGTTCCAAGCTCCTACAATGAGCAGTTCTTC.

The V call is TRBV11-3, the J call TRBJ2-7; 7 positions agree with TRBD2. The CDR3 extends over 12 amino acids. Germline values: CDR1 SGHNT, CDR2 YENEEA. V lost 6 bases and J lost 6; bases outside the gene matches: 5. The CDR3: CASRTGGREQYF. CDR3 nucleotides: TGTGCCAGCAGAACGGGAGGACGCGAGCAGTACTTC.

The chain is built from TRBV18 and TRBJ2-5; 11 bases are shared with TRBD1. This CDR3 is built from 15 residues. Per germline, CDR1 KGHSH and CDR2 LQKENI. With 3 bases clipped from V and 6 bases from J, the junction kept 6 bases outside the gene matches. The CDR3 region has the DNA TGTGCCAGCTCACCCCTAGGACAGGGGGCTAAGACCCAGTACTTC. Translation gives CASSPLGQGAKTQYF.

The chain uses TRBV7-9 and TRBJ1-5, with 10 bases identical to TRBD1. Trimming cost V 5 bases and J 0 bases; bases outside gene matches: 10. The CDR3 length is 18 residues. Germline values: CDR1 SEHNR, CDR2 FQNEAQ (reference sequence). CDR3 residues: CASSRGQGEIDSNQPQHF. The CDR3 DNA is TGTGCCAGCAGCCGCGGACAGGGGGAAATTGATAGCAATCAGCCCCAGCATTTT.

This chain connects TRBV13 to TRBJ1-2; 7 bases align to TRBD1. CDR1 is PRHDT, CDR2 FYEKMQ, per germline (reference sequence). The ends lost 5 bases at V and 4 bases at J; junction bases unmatched: 4. This CDR3 has 13 amino acids. The chain's CDR3 is CASSRQGFYGYTF. CDR3 nucleotides: TGTGCCAGCAGCCGACAGGGATTCTATGGCTACACCTTC.

The V gene is TRBV19, the J gene TRBJ1-1; 7 nucleotides match TRBD1. J gave up 11 bases and V 4 bases, and 7 bases lay outside the gene matches. The V gene's germline CDR1 is LNHDA and CDR2 SQIVND (reference sequence). CDR3 length equals 12 residues. CDR3: CASSTRQGWAFF. Written as DNA, the CDR3 is TGTGCCAGTAGTACCCGACAGGGTTGGGCTTTCTTT.

This clone was seen a handful of times. The chain recombines TRBV23-1 with TRBJ1-4, with 7 positions matching TRBD1. TRBV23-1 is an open reading frame whose function is uncertain. The junction had 19 bases not matched to a gene; V was cut back by 10 bases and J by 5 bases. The CDR3 runs to 17 residues. The CDR3 sequence: CATTRRYRGTGNEKLFF. The CDR3 DNA reads TGCGCCACCACCCGGAGATACAGGGGAACGGGGAATGAAAAACTGTTTTTT.

J is TRBJ2-3 and V is TRBV29-1; 8 bases fit TRBD1. Losses at the gene ends were 4 bases for V and 2 bases for J; bases not matched to a gene: 11. Germline-derived CDR1 and CDR2 are SQVTM and ANQGSEA. The CDR3 has 16 residues. CDR3 coding DNA: TGCAGCGTTGTCGGAGGGCCAGGGGGCCTCACAGATACGCAGTATTTT. Encoded protein: CSVVGGPGGLTDTQYF.

The V and J genes are TRBV5-5 and TRBJ2-7, with TRBD1 matching over 9 bases. This CDR3 has 14 residues. Looked up from germline, CDR1 is SGHKS and CDR2 is YYEKEE (reference sequence). The ends lost 2 bases at V and 3 bases at J; junction bases unmatched: 3. The CDR3: CASSFGTGYYEQYF. The CDR3 DNA is TGTGCCAGCAGCTTCGGGACAGGGTACTACGAGCAGTACTTC.

This clone was detected a few times. The V and J genes are TRBV6-6 and TRBJ1-2; D might be TRBD1 (5 bases). Germline loops: CDR1 MNHNY, CDR2 SVGAGI (reference sequence). Trimming removed 7 bases from V and 8 bases from J, with 14 bases in between. The length of the CDR3 is 12 residues. The CDR3 sequence: CASTPWGVGYTF. CDR3 sequence (DNA): TGTGCCAGCACCCCATGGGGCGTAGGCTACACCTTC.

This chain joins TRBV13 and TRBJ2-5, with D possibly matching TRBD1 (6 bases). The J call may be wrong; the DNA end is better matched by TRBJ2-7. The CDR3 loop spans 14 amino acids. Germline V gene lookup returns CDR1 PRHDT and CDR2 FYEKMQ (reference sequence). The chain's CDR3 is CASSKQGVVYEQYF. The CDR3 nucleotides read TGTGCCAGCAGCAAACAGGGAGTAGTCTACGAGCAGTACTTC.

The V and J genes are TRBV30 and TRBJ2-3; 7 bases map to TRBD1. The CDR3 has 15 residues. J lost 1 base, V lost 0 bases, and 4 bases had no gene match. Germline CDR1 and CDR2: GTSNPN and SVGIG (reference sequence). CDR3: CAWSVRGSRTDTQYF. The CDR3 region has the DNA TGTGCCTGGAGTGTCAGGGGGAGTCGCACAGATACGCAGTATTTT.

This sequence joins TRBV7-2 and TRBJ1-1, with D possibly matching TRBD1 (5 bases). The germline gives CDR1 SGHTA, CDR2 FQGNSA. This CDR3 is built from 15 residues. V was shortened by 5 bases and J by 0 bases, with 13 bases between the two germline ends. The CDR3 nucleotides are TGTGCCAGCAGCATAGACAGACGAATGAACACTGAAGCTTTCTTT. Amino acids: CASSIDRRMNTEAFF.

The J gene is TRBJ1-6, the V gene TRBV7-3, with D unresolved. Per the germline V gene, CDR1 is SGHTA and CDR2 is FQGTGA. CDR3 length: 13 residues. V was pared by 5 bases and J by 12 bases, with 14 bases between. CDR3 DNA sequence: TGTGCCAGCAGCCCGTTTAATGGAGAACCCCTCCACTTT. Protein sequence: CASSPFNGEPLHF.

V and J are TRBV11-3 and TRBJ1-5; perhaps TRBD1 as D (5 bases). From germline, CDR1 is SGHNT and CDR2 YENEEA. The CDR3 covers 13 residues. The V gene lost 1 base and the J gene lost 9 bases, with 10 bases spanning the gap. In DNA form, the CDR3 reads TGTGCCAGCAGCTTAGTCCAGGGTGGGCCCCAGCATTTT. Protein sequence: CASSLVQGGPQHF.

This chain links TRBV7-3 with TRBJ2-1, with D hard to call. CDR3 size: 14 residues. V dropped 0 bases and J dropped 0 bases, with 3 bases sitting between them. CDR1 is SGHTA, CDR2 FQGTGA, per germline. CDR3 DNA: TGTGCCAGCAGCTTAACACACTCCTACAATGAGCAGTTCTTC. This translates into CASSLTHSYNEQFF.

This chain links TRBV29-1 with TRBJ1-6, with D unclear. The CDR3 contains 12 residues. Germline assignment: CDR1 SQVTM and CDR2 ANQGSEA. V gave up 6 bases and J gave up 8 bases, with 11 bases separating them. The CDR3 sequence: CSVVIGDSPLHF. The CDR3, as DNA: TGCAGCGTGGTCATCGGGGATTCACCCCTCCACTTT.

The rearrangement links TRBV11-1 to TRBJ2-7; 11 nucleotides agree with TRBD2. The CDR3 extends over 16 amino acids. V shed 6 bases and J 1 base; nucleotides not matched to a gene: 8. Per the germline V gene, CDR1 is SGHAT and CDR2 is FQDESV (reference sequence). The CDR3 sequence: CASSPQIAGGSYEQYF. The CDR3 DNA follows: TGTGCCAGCAGTCCCCAGATAGCGGGAGGGTCCTACGAGCAGTACTTC.

This rearrangement joins TRBV6-6 to TRBJ2-3; 11 bases agree with TRBD1. Germline-derived CDR1 and CDR2 are MNHNY and SVGAGI (reference sequence). This CDR3 spans 16 amino acids. Losses at the gene ends were 6 bases for V and 4 bases for J; bases not matched to a gene: 9. The DNA of the CDR3 is TGTGCCAGCAGATCCGGACAGGGGGCGAGTGCAGATACGCAGTATTTT. It codes for CASRSGQGASADTQYF.

Here the CDR3 reads CASSVGPVDSYEQYF. DNA for the CDR3: TGTGCCAGCAGCGTAGGTCCTGTAGACTCCTACGAGCAGTACTTC. The chain uses TRBV9 and TRBJ2-7, with unresolved D. Deletions cut 0 bases from V and 0 bases from J, with 10 bases between. The CDR3 spans 15 residues. Germline values: CDR1 SGDLS, CDR2 YYNGEE.

Note on this clone: Mismatch with germline at one junction end may stem from a read error. This chain links TRBV7-9 with TRBJ1-5; maybe TRBD1 (5 bases). The CDR3 runs 15 residues. Looked up from germline, CDR1 is SEHNR and CDR2 is FQNEAQ (reference sequence). Written as DNA, the CDR3 is TGTGCCGGCAGCCTGACAGAAATTAGCAATCAGCCCCAGCATTTT. Amino acid sequence: CAGSLTEISNQPQHF.